This TCR beta chain was profiled in a study of cytomegalovirus exposure and HLA in healthy donors. The method was immunoSEQ multiplex PCR; TCRdb's version includes in-frame clones alone and lacks a portion of them. The sample has about 200,000 clones, about 81% seen once; the top ten hold around 1.2%. The study drew the donors from its roughly 120-subject validation cohort, separate from the approximately 690-subject first cohort. Study-wide results and limits: Cytomegalovirus-associated status was assigned to 150 or so TCR beta chains. In vitro experiments confirmed that three CMV-associated chains were specific for CMV antigens.

This clone occurred once. What it recognizes is unknown. The CDR3 has 15 residues. Unmatched junction bases numbered 4, after V lost 6 bases and J lost 2 bases. The V gene's germline CDR1 is SNHLY and CDR2 FYNNEI. This chain connects TRBV2 to TRBJ2-2; 9 nucleotides align to TRBD1. Sequencing used PBMCs. This TCR was sampled from a woman aged 25 to 39 in good health and CMV-seronegative. CDR3 nucleotides: TGTGCCAGCAGGCCGGGACAGGGCAACACCGGGGAGCTGTTTTTT. Protein: CASRPGQGNTGELFF.